This paragraph reports one T cell receptor beta chain. This sample is part of a study of technical replicates of blood from several donors. Sequencing was performed with immunoSEQ multiplex PCR; in TCRdb, only in-frame clones are kept and a portion is missing. The data show tens of thousands of clones, roughly 98% seen once. The TCR comes from a human donor in good health. The sample consisted of T cells isolated from PBMCs.

CDR3 nucleotide sequence: TGTGCCAGCAGCTTAGCGCAGTCCTCTTACGAGCAGTACTTC. Encoded protein: CASSLAQSSYEQYF. The rearrangement links TRBV7-6 to TRBJ2-7; D ambiguous. The V gene lost 0 bases and the J gene lost 4 bases, with 10 bases spanning the gap. The CDR3 covers 14 residues. Germline CDR1 is SGHVS and CDR2 is FNYEAQ.